The 31 T cell receptor beta chains given below trace back to one sample, sequenced in a study of shared clonotypes between healthy human individuals. Some clones are missing from TCRdb's copy, which holds only in-frame ones; the method was immunoSEQ multiplex PCR. Of over a million clones listed, about 75% are singletons. The sample was memory CD4+ T cells sorted from blood. Subset here: CD45RA-negative fraction. The receptors originated from a man younger than 35 in good health.

This rearrangement joins TRBV6-1 to TRBJ1-1; 7 bases are shared with TRBD1. V gave up 5 bases and J gave up 4 bases; unmatched junction bases: 7. Germline values: CDR1 MNHNS, CDR2 SASEGT. The CDR3 totals 14 residues. CDR3 coding DNA: TGTGCCAGCAGTACCCGACAGGGTCTCACTGAAGCTTTCTTT. It specifies CASSTRQGLTEAFF.

Turning to this clone: This CDR3 is also generated by other DNA sequences in the sample. The chain joins TRBV30 to TRBJ2-1, with D possibly being TRBD1 (6 bases). Germline V gene data show CDR1 as GTSNPN and CDR2 as SVGIG (reference sequence). Trimming cost V 1 base and J 0 bases, with 10 bases left between them. This CDR3 comprises 15 residues. CDR3 nucleotides: TGTGCCTGGAGTGGGGGCAGGGGCTCCTACAATGAGCAGTTCTTC. Translated, it gives CAWSGGRGSYNEQFF.

V usage is TRBV10-2 and J usage is TRBJ1-5; D unclear. In germline, CDR1 is WSHSY, CDR2 SAAADI. V lost 2 bases, J lost 4 bases, and 6 bases lay in between. There are 13 residues in the CDR3. The CDR3 DNA follows: TGCGCCAGCAGTGAGGCCAGAAATCAGCCCCAGCATTTT. It translates to CASSEARNQPQHF.

V is TRBV5-6 and J is TRBJ2-1; 12 nucleotides match TRBD2. The CDR3 runs to 18 residues. Per germline, CDR1 SGHDT and CDR2 YYEEEE. J was trimmed by 3 bases and V by 3 bases; bases with no gene match: 10. The CDR3 sequence is CASSSGLAGNQIYNEQFF. DNA of the CDR3: TGTGCCAGCAGCTCAGGACTAGCGGGAAACCAAATCTACAATGAGCAGTTCTTC.

The V call is TRBV2, the J call TRBJ2-2, with D hard to call. This CDR3 has 14 residues. V was shortened by 4 bases and J by 1 base, with 7 bases between the two germline ends. Germline values: CDR1 SNHLY, CDR2 FYNNEI. CDR3 sequence: CASSGERNTGELFF. The CDR3 coding sequence is TGTGCCAGCAGTGGAGAGCGGAACACCGGGGAGCTGTTTTTT.

This clone has a single count. The J gene is TRBJ2-1, the V gene TRBV6-4, with TRBD1 matching over 8 bases. CDR3 size: 14 residues. V shed 6 bases, J shed 8 bases, and the junction held 9 bases outside the gene matches. In germline, CDR1 is MRHNA, CDR2 SNTAGT. This chain's CDR3 is CASSQDRESDEQFF. CDR3 DNA sequence: TGTGCCAGCAGCCAGGACAGGGAGAGCGATGAGCAGTTCTTC.

The chain has TRBV5-4 and TRBJ2-2; TRBD1 or TRBD2 may be the D gene (7 bases each). The V and J ends lost 0 bases and 8 bases respectively, with 14 bases between them. Germline-derived CDR1 and CDR2 are SGHNT and YYREEE (reference sequence). CDR3 size: 15 residues. CDR3: CASSLAQGGSGELFF. The CDR3 DNA reads as TGTGCCAGCAGCTTGGCTCAGGGGGGGTCGGGGGAGCTGTTTTTT.

Only one count was recorded for this clone. The chain couples TRBV11-2 to TRBJ2-3; unclear D gene. The CDR3 is made up of 14 amino acids. Per the germline V gene, CDR1 is SGHAT and CDR2 is FQNNGV. V lost 3 bases and J lost 1, with 8 bases in between. CDR3 sequence reads: CASSFSQGTDTQYF. Written as DNA, the CDR3 is TGTGCCAGCAGCTTTAGCCAGGGCACAGATACGCAGTATTTT.

The rearrangement links TRBV28 to TRBJ1-3; a weak D match, TRBD1 (6 bases). Per the germline V gene, CDR1 is MDHEN and CDR2 is SYDVKM. This CDR3 is built from 16 residues. V lost 2 bases and J 8 bases, leaving 19 bases between the germline ends. CDR3 loop: CASSLTSKGGADTIYF. In nucleotides, the CDR3 is TGTGCCAGCAGTTTAACATCGAAAGGGGGAGCGGACACCATATATTTT.

V and J are TRBV15 and TRBJ1-5; D is uncertain. Between the trimmed V and J ends, which lost 0 bases and 0 bases, there was a span of 9 bases. Germline loops: CDR1 LNHNV, CDR2 YYDKDF (reference sequence). This CDR3 is built from 16 residues. The CDR3 bases are TGTGCCACCAGCAGAGAAAAAGGGCCTAGCAATCAGCCCCAGCATTTT. As protein: CATSREKGPSNQPQHF.

The rearrangement joins TRBV5-1 to TRBJ2-2; maybe TRBD1 (6 bases). CDR3 length equals 15 residues. The V and J ends lost 5 bases and 0 bases respectively, with 11 bases between them. Germline-derived CDR1 and CDR2 are SGHRS and YFSETQ. CDR3 DNA sequence: TGCGCCAGCAGACAGGACAGCGCGAACACCGGGGAGCTGTTTTTT. Translating it yields CASRQDSANTGELFF.

Concerning this clone: Other nucleotide sequences from this sample produce the same CDR3. The chain combines TRBV5-4 with TRBJ1-1; D not resolved. From germline, CDR1 is SGHNT and CDR2 YYREEE (reference sequence). Trimming stripped 0 bases from V and 1 base from J, with 4 bases between. CDR3 size: 13 residues. The CDR3 region has the DNA TGTGCCAGCAGCTTGGTTTCGAACACTGAAGCTTTCTTT. This gives the protein CASSLVSNTEAFF.

This clone has only a few counts. The chain is built from TRBV28 and TRBJ1-4; D might be TRBD1 (5 bases). The ends were cut back, 6 bases at V and 6 bases at J, with 17 bases in the middle. The CDR3 loop spans 15 amino acids. Germline CDR1 and CDR2: MDHEN and SYDVKM. CDR3 nucleotides: TGTGCCAGCAGGATAACACGGGGCGCCTATGAAAAACTGTTTTTT. It specifies CASRITRGAYEKLFF.

This clone came up a few times. This chain links TRBV5-1 with TRBJ1-1; TRBD1 matches at 12 bases. Germline CDR1 is SGHRS and CDR2 is YFSETQ. V gave up 4 bases and J gave up 8 bases; unmatched junction bases: 9. This CDR3 region has 15 residues. In nucleotides, the CDR3 is TGCGCCAGCAGCAATACGGGACAGGGGGCTGAGGAAGCTTTCTTT. Translated, it gives CASSNTGQGAEEAFF. Together with reference TRBV5-1 and TRBJ1-1, the CDR3 gives the full variable domain: KAGVTQTPRYLIKTRGQQVTLSCSPISGHRSVSWYQQTPGQGLQFLFEYFSETQRNKGNFPGRFSGRQFSNSRSEMNVSTLELGDSALYLCASSNTGQGAEEAFFGQGTRLTVV.

The rearrangement uses TRBV19 and TRBJ2-1; D possibly uses TRBD1 or TRBD2 (5 bases each). V gave up 1 base and J gave up 11 bases, with 15 bases separating them. This CDR3 comprises 14 residues. The germline V gene encodes CDR1 LNHDA and CDR2 SQIVND (reference sequence). In DNA, the CDR3 is TGTGCCAGTAGTATAGGGGGCCGGGGCTCGAAGCAGTTCTTC. Encoded protein: CASSIGGRGSKQFF.

In DNA, the CDR3 is TGTGCCAGCAGTTTATGGTGGGAGGCGAATTCACCCCTCCACTTT. It encodes CASSLWWEANSPLHF. V usage is TRBV27 and J usage is TRBJ1-6; D is ambiguous. V lost 1 base, J lost 7 bases, and 11 bases lay in between. The CDR3 contains 15 residues. Germline-derived CDR1 and CDR2 are MNHEY and SMNVEV (reference sequence).

This clone has more than one count but fewer than ten. This rearrangement joins TRBV15 to TRBJ2-7, with TRBD1 as a possible D gene (5 bases). The V gene's germline CDR1 is LNHNV and CDR2 YYDKDF (reference sequence). V lost 3 bases, J lost 4 bases, and 16 bases lay in between. CDR3 length equals 15 residues. CDR3 region: CATSRGTGQRYEQYF. As DNA, the CDR3 is TGTGCCACCAGCAGGGGTACAGGCCAGAGGTACGAGCAGTACTTC.

Only one count was recorded for this clone. The chain links TRBV2 to TRBJ1-1, with D tentatively TRBD1 (5 bases). Trimming removed 2 bases at V and 0 bases at J, with 13 bases between. The CDR3 has 16 residues. Germline V gene data show CDR1 as SNHLY and CDR2 as FYNNEI. The CDR3 DNA sequence: TGTGCCAGCAGTGAAAGGTCCCCAGGGATGAACACTGAAGCTTTCTTT. It is translated as CASSERSPGMNTEAFF.

The CDR3 DNA follows: TGTGCCAGCAGCTCGGACTTGGTTCATTACGAGCAGTACTTC. Its protein is CASSSDLVHYEQYF. The chain links TRBV13 to TRBJ2-7, with D possibly being TRBD2 (5 bases). Trimming removed 4 bases from V and 4 bases from J, with 14 bases in between. The CDR3 runs 14 residues. Germline V gene data show CDR1 as PRHDT and CDR2 as FYEKMQ (reference sequence).

The chain has TRBV5-4 and TRBJ2-5; TRBD2 might be the D (6 bases). Looked up from germline, CDR1 is SGHNT and CDR2 is YYREEE (reference sequence). This CDR3 is 15 amino acids long. V shed 4 bases and J shed 2 bases, with 15 bases lying between them. CDR3 DNA: TGTGCCAGCAGCGACGACCTAGCGAGACAAGAGACCCAGTACTTC. It translates to CASSDDLARQETQYF.

The chain recombines TRBV30 with TRBJ1-5; D may be TRBD1 (5 bases). The V gene lost 0 bases and the J gene lost 5 bases, with 8 bases spanning the gap. The CDR3 contains 13 residues. Germline CDR1 GTSNPN, CDR2 SVGIG (reference sequence). The CDR3 is CAWSVQVDQPQHF. Here the CDR3 DNA reads TGTGCCTGGAGTGTACAGGTGGATCAGCCCCAGCATTTT.

The chain links TRBV7-2 to TRBJ1-1, with D perhaps matching TRBD1 (6 bases). V lost 5 bases and J lost 5, with 18 bases in between. Germline V gene lookup returns CDR1 SGHTA and CDR2 FQGNSA. This CDR3 spans 15 amino acids. CDR3 sequence reads: CASSQKTGLYTEAFF. CDR3 DNA: TGTGCCAGCAGCCAGAAAACAGGGCTATATACTGAAGCTTTCTTT.

This chain joins TRBV2 and TRBJ2-2, with TRBD1 as a possible D gene (6 bases). Germline V gene lookup returns CDR1 SNHLY and CDR2 FYNNEI. The CDR3 runs 15 residues. The ends were cut back, 6 bases at V and 2 bases at J, with 13 bases in the middle. CDR3 protein: CASRERQDNTGELFF. CDR3 DNA: TGTGCCAGCAGGGAAAGACAGGATAACACCGGGGAGCTGTTTTTT.

The chain combines TRBV2 with TRBJ1-5, with D perhaps TRBD1 (5 bases). Germline V gene sequence: CDR1 SNHLY, CDR2 FYNNEI. Trimming took 8 bases from V and 4 from J, leaving 15 bases between them. This CDR3 spans 14 amino acids. CDR3 amino acids: CASSRGGVNQPQHF. As DNA, the CDR3 is TGTGCCAGCTCGAGGGGCGGGGTTAATCAGCCCCAGCATTTT.

The table lists this clone with a count of one. The chain links TRBV5-1 to TRBJ1-1, with 7 bases matching TRBD1. The CDR3 has 14 residues. Germline CDR1 SGHRS, CDR2 YFSETQ. The junction had 7 bases not matched to a gene; V was cut back by 4 bases and J by 4 bases. The CDR3 nucleotides are TGCGCCAGCAGCCTTGACAGGGATGTCACTGAAGCTTTCTTT. It codes for CASSLDRDVTEAFF.

This clone has at least ten counts. The rearrangement links TRBV5-1 to TRBJ1-1, with D perhaps TRBD1 (5 bases). Germline CDR1 SGHRS, CDR2 YFSETQ. Trimming pared 0 bases from V and 0 bases from J, leaving 9 bases between. There are 15 residues in the CDR3. For the CDR3, the DNA is TGCGCCAGCAGCTTGGCTTGGGGGATGAACACTGAAGCTTTCTTT. It translates to CASSLAWGMNTEAFF.

The chain recombines TRBV5-4 with TRBJ1-1, with 8 bases fitting TRBD1. Germline V lookup: CDR1 SGHNT, CDR2 YYREEE (reference sequence). With 3 bases clipped from V and 4 bases from J, the junction kept 5 bases outside the gene matches. This CDR3 has 14 residues. CDR3 residues: CASSSRQGITEAFF. The CDR3 DNA sequence: TGTGCCAGCAGCTCGCGACAGGGGATCACTGAAGCTTTCTTT.

This chain uses TRBV5-1 with TRBJ2-7; weak D call: TRBD2 (6 bases). Trimming shortened V by 1 base and J by 0 bases, and 11 bases separated the two germline ends. The germline V gene encodes CDR1 SGHRS and CDR2 YFSETQ. There are 15 residues in the CDR3. As DNA, the CDR3 is TGCGCCAGCAGCTTGTCAGGGCGGGGCTCCTACGAGCAGTACTTC. This sequence encodes CASSLSGRGSYEQYF.

V is TRBV4-1 and J is TRBJ1-2; D not certain. The germline V gene encodes CDR1 MGHRA and CDR2 YSYEKL. This CDR3 spans 15 amino acids. V dropped 1 base and J dropped 4 bases, with 13 bases sitting between them. CDR3 sequence (DNA): TGCGCCAGCAGCCAAGTAACAGCCGCTACCTATGGCTACACCTTC. Translated: CASSQVTAATYGYTF.

The rearrangement links TRBV1 to TRBJ1-2; the D call of TRBD1 is as the table states it, not checked on the DNA. TRBV1 is marked as a pseudogene. The CDR3 spans 17 residues. This CDR3 reads CTSSRWVGVQGLSGYTF. The CDR3, as DNA: TGCACCAGCAGCCGTTGGGTGGGGGTACAGGGCCTCTCTGGCTACACCTTC.

The J gene is TRBJ2-7, the V gene TRBV25-1; D not resolved. This CDR3 has 14 residues. Per the germline V gene, CDR1 is MGHDK and CDR2 is SYGVNS. Trimming removed 4 bases from V and 2 bases from J, with 12 bases in between. The CDR3 loop reads CASSVSKNTYEQYF. The CDR3 bases are TGTGCCAGCAGTGTCTCGAAGAATACCTACGAGCAGTACTTC.